This is a list of T cell receptor beta chains from one sample in a study of cytomegalovirus exposure and HLA in healthy donors. Generated by immunoSEQ multiplex PCR, the TCRdb table keeps only in-frame clones and is missing some. The data contain approximately 150,000 clones, over 70% of them seen just once; the ten biggest clones take up 1.3%. Sequences were obtained from PBMCs. These receptors came from a man between 50 and 59 years old in good health and CMV-seropositive. Both conserved end residues are part of each CDR3. The order of the fields is J gene, clone size, V gene, D gene, CDR3 DNA, CDR3 protein. The D gene is left open where the match is weak. Not every row has a clone size; where given, it reads once, few, many or a size class.

j_gene: TRBJ1-2
abundance: .
v_gene: TRBV9
d_gene: TRBD1
CDR3nt: TGTGCCAGCAGCGAGCGGGGTCAGGGGGCCTATGGCTACACCTTC
CDR3aa: CASSERGQGAYGYTF

j_gene: TRBJ2-7
abundance: .
v_gene: TRBV27
d_gene: TRBD1
CDR3nt: TGTGCCAGCAGCCAGTCAGGACAGGGGATCGAGCAGTACTTC
CDR3aa: CASSQSGQGIEQYF

j_gene: TRBJ1-2
abundance: .
v_gene: TRBV9
d_gene: TRBD1
CDR3nt: TGTGCCAGCAGCGCCGGGACAGGGGCTAACTATGGCTACACCTTC
CDR3aa: CASSAGTGANYGYTF

j_gene: TRBJ2-2
abundance: .
v_gene: TRBV4-2
d_gene: TRBD1
CDR3nt: TGTGCCAGCAGCCAAGAAGGGACAGGAGGCACCGGGGAGCTGTTTTTT
CDR3aa: CASSQEGTGGTGELFF

j_gene: TRBJ2-7
abundance: .
v_gene: TRBV2
d_gene: TRBD2
CDR3nt: TGTGCCAGCAGCTTAGCGGGGGGGCAATACGAGCAGTACTTC
CDR3aa: CASSLAGGQYEQYF

j_gene: TRBJ1-1
abundance: .
v_gene: TRBV5-1
d_gene: TRBD1
CDR3nt: TGCGCCAGCAGCCTACAGGGGAGGTACACTGAAGCTTTCTTT
CDR3aa: CASSLQGRYTEAFF

j_gene: TRBJ1-4
abundance: .
v_gene: TRBV28
d_gene: .
CDR3nt: TGTGCCAGCAGTTTATATCGGGCAACTAATGAAAAACTGTTTTTT
CDR3aa: CASSLYRATNEKLFF

j_gene: TRBJ2-3
abundance: .
v_gene: TRBV28
d_gene: TRBD2
CDR3nt: TGTGCCAGCCTGGGTCTAGCGGGAGGCACAGATACGCAGTATTTT
CDR3aa: CASLGLAGGTDTQYF

j_gene: TRBJ2-7
abundance: .
v_gene: TRBV2
d_gene: .
CDR3nt: TGTGCCAGCAGTGATTCCAGCGGATCTACGAAGCAGTACTTC
CDR3aa: CASSDSSGSTKQYF

j_gene: TRBJ1-2
abundance: .
v_gene: TRBV15
d_gene: TRBD1
CDR3nt: TGTGCCACCAGCAGAGATGGGGACCCCGGGACAGGTATTTTCTATGGCTACACCTTC
CDR3aa: CATSRDGDPGTGIFYGYTF

j_gene: TRBJ2-5
abundance: .
v_gene: TRBV9
d_gene: .
CDR3nt: TGTGCCAGCAGCGTAGAGGGCCGACAGGCCCTTGGGGAGACCCAGTACTTC
CDR3aa: CASSVEGRQALGETQYF

j_gene: TRBJ1-2
abundance: .
v_gene: TRBV27
d_gene: .
CDR3nt: TGTGCCAGCAGTTCCGGGGAACAGTATGGCTACACCTTC
CDR3aa: CASSSGEQYGYTF

j_gene: TRBJ1-1
abundance: .
v_gene: TRBV5-1
d_gene: .
CDR3nt: TGCGCCAGCAGCTTGGGGCCGATGAACACTGAAGCTTTCTTT
CDR3aa: CASSLGPMNTEAFF

j_gene: TRBJ2-5
abundance: .
v_gene: TRBV27
d_gene: TRBD2
CDR3nt: TGTGCCAGCAGTTTAGGGCTAGCGGGACTCCAAGAGACCCAGTACTTC
CDR3aa: CASSLGLAGLQETQYF

j_gene: TRBJ2-7
abundance: once
v_gene: TRBV10-1
d_gene: .
CDR3nt: TGCGCCAGCAGTGACGGGGGGCTCGTGGACGAGCAGTACTTC
CDR3aa: CASSDGGLVDEQYF

j_gene: TRBJ1-2
abundance: .
v_gene: TRBV5-6
d_gene: TRBD1
CDR3nt: TGTGCCAGCAGCTCAGACAGGGGTAACTATGGCTACACCTTC
CDR3aa: CASSSDRGNYGYTF

j_gene: TRBJ2-7
abundance: .
v_gene: TRBV2
d_gene: TRBD1
CDR3nt: TGTGCCAGCAGTGACGGGGACAGGCCGCCCTACGAGCAGTACTTC
CDR3aa: CASSDGDRPPYEQYF

j_gene: TRBJ2-1
abundance: .
v_gene: TRBV6-5
d_gene: .
CDR3nt: TGTGCCAGCAGCGGGACTTACAATGAGCAGTTCTTC
CDR3aa: CASSGTYNEQFF

j_gene: TRBJ2-1
abundance: .
v_gene: TRBV13
d_gene: TRBD2
CDR3nt: TGTGCCAGCAGCTCAGGGACTAGCGGGAGGCACGATGAGCAGTTCTTC
CDR3aa: CASSSGTSGRHDEQFF

j_gene: TRBJ2-2
abundance: few
v_gene: TRBV13
d_gene: TRBD1
CDR3nt: TGTGCCAGCAGCCGCTTGACAGGGGGCGAGGTCGGGGAGCTGTTTTTT
CDR3aa: CASSRLTGGEVGELFF

j_gene: TRBJ2-5
abundance: .
v_gene: TRBV5-1
d_gene: .
CDR3nt: TGCGCCAGCAGCTTGGCCGGTCCCAACGGGGAGACCCAGTACTTC
CDR3aa: CASSLAGPNGETQYF

j_gene: TRBJ1-1
abundance: .
v_gene: TRBV5-1
d_gene: .
CDR3nt: TGCGCCAGCAGCTTGGGTGCGGGATTGGGCACTGAAGCTTTCTTT
CDR3aa: CASSLGAGLGTEAFF

j_gene: TRBJ2-3
abundance: .
v_gene: TRBV29-1
d_gene: .
CDR3nt: TGCAGCGTTGATGGGGGCGCTAGCACAGATACGCAGTATTTT
CDR3aa: CSVDGGASTDTQYF

j_gene: TRBJ1-1
abundance: .
v_gene: TRBV9
d_gene: .
CDR3nt: TGTGCCAGCAGCATAACAGGGTATGACACTGAAGCTTTCTTT
CDR3aa: CASSITGYDTEAFF

j_gene: TRBJ1-5
abundance: .
v_gene: TRBV4-1
d_gene: .
CDR3nt: TGCGCCAGCAGCCAATCCCGGGACAACAATCAGCCCCAGCATTTT
CDR3aa: CASSQSRDNNQPQHF

j_gene: TRBJ1-1
abundance: once
v_gene: TRBV25-1
d_gene: .
CDR3nt: TGTGCCAGCAGTGGGCGAGGCTCCCGGGGAGCTTTCTTT
CDR3aa: CASSGRGSRGAFF

j_gene: TRBJ1-1
abundance: .
v_gene: TRBV7-2
d_gene: .
CDR3nt: TGTGCCAGCAGCTTACCGGTGAACACTGAAGCTTTCTTT
CDR3aa: CASSLPVNTEAFF

j_gene: TRBJ2-5
abundance: .
v_gene: TRBV7-7
d_gene: TRBD2
CDR3nt: TGTGCTAGCAGTCCGACTAGCGGGAGTGTGGAGACCCAGTACTTC
CDR3aa: CASSPTSGSVETQYF

j_gene: TRBJ2-1
abundance: .
v_gene: TRBV7-9
d_gene: TRBD2
CDR3nt: TGTGCCAGCAGTTCTACACCGGGACTAGCGGGCTACAATGAGCAGTTCTTC
CDR3aa: CASSSTPGLAGYNEQFF

j_gene: TRBJ2-5
abundance: few
v_gene: TRBV5-4
d_gene: .
CDR3nt: TGTGCCAGCAGCTTGGGCTCGAGGCAAGAGACCCAGTACTTC
CDR3aa: CASSLGSRQETQYF

j_gene: TRBJ2-3
abundance: .
v_gene: TRBV7-6
d_gene: TRBD2
CDR3nt: TGTGCCAGCAGCTTAGCGGGGGGAGGGCTCACAGATACGCAGTATTTT
CDR3aa: CASSLAGGGLTDTQYF

j_gene: TRBJ2-1
abundance: .
v_gene: TRBV7-9
d_gene: TRBD1
CDR3nt: TGTGCCAGCAGTCCAGAGGGGACAGGGTACAATGAGCAGTTCTTC
CDR3aa: CASSPEGTGYNEQFF

j_gene: TRBJ1-2
abundance: .
v_gene: TRBV4-1
d_gene: TRBD1
CDR3nt: TGCGCCAGCAGCCAATGGACAGGGGGTGGTGGCTACACCTTC
CDR3aa: CASSQWTGGGGYTF

j_gene: TRBJ2-7
abundance: .
v_gene: TRBV5-1
d_gene: TRBD2
CDR3nt: TGCGCCAGTCGAACTAGCGGCGAAAACCCCTTCTACGAGCAGTACTTC
CDR3aa: CASRTSGENPFYEQYF

j_gene: TRBJ1-2
abundance: .
v_gene: TRBV5-1
d_gene: TRBD1
CDR3nt: TGCGCCAGCAGCTGGGACAGTCGGGGCTACACCTTC
CDR3aa: CASSWDSRGYTF

j_gene: TRBJ2-2
abundance: .
v_gene: TRBV11-2
d_gene: .
CDR3nt: TGTGCCAGCAGCCAAAGGACACCCCTGAACGCCGGGGAGCTGTTTTTT
CDR3aa: CASSQRTPLNAGELFF

j_gene: TRBJ1-3
abundance: .
v_gene: TRBV7-9
d_gene: .
CDR3nt: TGTGCCAGCAGCTTAGGCAGCTCTGGAAACACCATATATTTT
CDR3aa: CASSLGSSGNTIYF

j_gene: TRBJ2-5
abundance: .
v_gene: TRBV5-1
d_gene: TRBD2
CDR3nt: TGCGCCAGCAGCTTGGGTCCTAGCGGGGGGGCTCAGACCCAGTACTTC
CDR3aa: CASSLGPSGGAQTQYF

j_gene: TRBJ1-3
abundance: .
v_gene: TRBV28
d_gene: .
CDR3nt: TGTGCCAGCAGGTCACAGGTATACTCTGGAAACACCATATATTTT
CDR3aa: CASRSQVYSGNTIYF

j_gene: TRBJ1-1
abundance: .
v_gene: TRBV19
d_gene: .
CDR3nt: TGTGCCAGTAGTATTTCCAGGAACACTGAAGCTTTCTTT
CDR3aa: CASSISRNTEAFF

j_gene: TRBJ1-4
abundance: .
v_gene: TRBV6-5
d_gene: .
CDR3nt: TGTGCCAGCAGGTGGACAGTGAGGAGTGAAAAACTGTTTTTT
CDR3aa: CASRWTVRSEKLFF

j_gene: TRBJ2-3
abundance: .
v_gene: TRBV19
d_gene: .
CDR3nt: TGTGCCAGTAGTATAGTGGTGGGGGGAATGGGAGATACGCAGTATTTT
CDR3aa: CASSIVVGGMGDTQYF

j_gene: TRBJ1-1
abundance: .
v_gene: TRBV11-3
d_gene: TRBD1
CDR3nt: TGTGCCAGCAGCTTAGATTCACCAGGACAGGGAAATGATGAAGCTTTCTTT
CDR3aa: CASSLDSPGQGNDEAFF

j_gene: TRBJ1-1
abundance: once
v_gene: TRBV5-1
d_gene: .
CDR3nt: TGCGCCAGCAGCTTGCCCCCCTCAAGGGGAGCTTTCTTT
CDR3aa: CASSLPPSRGAFF

j_gene: TRBJ2-3
abundance: .
v_gene: TRBV5-1
d_gene: .
CDR3nt: TGCGCCAGCAGCCTTGGACAGACGAGGACTAGCACAGATACGCAGTATTTT
CDR3aa: CASSLGQTRTSTDTQYF

j_gene: TRBJ2-2
abundance: .
v_gene: TRBV19
d_gene: .
CDR3nt: TGTGCCAGTAGTATGACAGGTGGATCCGGGGAGCTGTTTTTT
CDR3aa: CASSMTGGSGELFF

j_gene: TRBJ1-4
abundance: .
v_gene: TRBV7-9
d_gene: .
CDR3nt: TGTGCCAGCAGCTTTTCCGGGGAAAAACTGTTTTTT
CDR3aa: CASSFSGEKLFF

j_gene: TRBJ2-7
abundance: .
v_gene: TRBV5-4
d_gene: TRBD2
CDR3nt: TGTGCCAGCAGCTTGGGGCCCCAAGCGGGAGGGATCTACGAGCAGTACTTC
CDR3aa: CASSLGPQAGGIYEQYF

j_gene: TRBJ2-3
abundance: .
v_gene: TRBV5-6
d_gene: .
CDR3nt: TGTGCCAGCAGCCCCCTGAGGGAAGGGACAGATACGCAGTATTTT
CDR3aa: CASSPLREGTDTQYF

j_gene: TRBJ2-5
abundance: .
v_gene: TRBV28
d_gene: TRBD2
CDR3nt: TGTGCCAGCAGCTTCCCGGGAGGGCGAAAGACCCAGTACTTC
CDR3aa: CASSFPGGRKTQYF

j_gene: TRBJ2-1
abundance: .
v_gene: TRBV4-3
d_gene: TRBD2
CDR3nt: TGCGCCAGCAGCCTCAGGGAGGGGTCCCGGAATGAGCAGTTCTTC
CDR3aa: CASSLREGSRNEQFF

j_gene: TRBJ2-7
abundance: once
v_gene: TRBV6-1
d_gene: TRBD1
CDR3nt: TGTGCCAGCAGTGACTCCTGGACAGGGGGCAACGAGCAGTACTTC
CDR3aa: CASSDSWTGGNEQYF

j_gene: TRBJ2-1
abundance: few
v_gene: TRBV13
d_gene: TRBD2
CDR3nt: TGTGCCAGCAGCTTAGGCCTCACTAGCGGGAGTTACGAGCAGTTCTTC
CDR3aa: CASSLGLTSGSYEQFF

j_gene: TRBJ2-5
abundance: few
v_gene: TRBV11-2
d_gene: TRBD2
CDR3nt: TGTGCCAGCAGCTTTATACGGGAGGGCCGTGGAGAGACCCAGTACTTC
CDR3aa: CASSFIREGRGETQYF